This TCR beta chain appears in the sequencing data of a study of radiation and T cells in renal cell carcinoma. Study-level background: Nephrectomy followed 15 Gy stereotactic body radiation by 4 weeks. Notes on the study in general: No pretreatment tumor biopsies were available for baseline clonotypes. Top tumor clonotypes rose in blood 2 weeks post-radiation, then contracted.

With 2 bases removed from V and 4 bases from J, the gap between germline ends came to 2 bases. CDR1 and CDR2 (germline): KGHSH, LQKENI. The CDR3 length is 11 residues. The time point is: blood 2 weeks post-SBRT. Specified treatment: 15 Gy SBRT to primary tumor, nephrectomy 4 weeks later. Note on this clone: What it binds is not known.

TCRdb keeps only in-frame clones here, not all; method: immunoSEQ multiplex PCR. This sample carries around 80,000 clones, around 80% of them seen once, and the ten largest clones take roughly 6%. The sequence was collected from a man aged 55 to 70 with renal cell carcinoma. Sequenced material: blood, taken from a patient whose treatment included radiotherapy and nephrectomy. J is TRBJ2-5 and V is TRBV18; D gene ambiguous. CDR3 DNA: TGTGCCAGCTCACCATTAGAGACCCAGTACTTC. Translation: CASSPLETQYF. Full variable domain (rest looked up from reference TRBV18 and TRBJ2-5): NAGVMQNPRHLVRRRGQEARLRCSPMKGHSHVYWYRQLPEEGLKFMVYLQKENIIDESGMPKERFSAEFPKEGPSILRIQQVVRGDSAAYFCASSPLETQYFGPGTRLLVL.